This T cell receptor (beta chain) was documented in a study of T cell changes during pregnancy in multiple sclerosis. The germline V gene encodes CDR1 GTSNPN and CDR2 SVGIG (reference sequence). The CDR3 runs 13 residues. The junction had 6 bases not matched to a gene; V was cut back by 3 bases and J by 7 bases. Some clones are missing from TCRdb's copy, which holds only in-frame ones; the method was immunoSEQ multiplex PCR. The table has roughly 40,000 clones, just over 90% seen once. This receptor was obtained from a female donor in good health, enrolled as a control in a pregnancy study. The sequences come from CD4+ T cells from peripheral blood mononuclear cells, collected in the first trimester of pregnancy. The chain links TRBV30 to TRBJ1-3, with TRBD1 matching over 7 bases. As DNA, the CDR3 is TGTGCCTGGAGGGAGGGGGCTCTGAACACCATATATTTT. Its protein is CAWREGALNTIYF.